Listed below are T cell receptor beta chains from one sample, sequenced in a study of identical twins. TCRdb called the 5' RACE reads again in MiXCR, with one record for every CDR3 protein. The repertoire consists of a few hundred thousand distinct CDR3 sequences, with approximately 18% occurring once and the leading ten covering 9.5% to 15%. Sequenced input: naive T cells sorted from blood. These receptors all come from a man aged 50-60 years in good health. Each CDR3 is given with its conserved first and last residue. The D gene is left open where the match is weak. A row's size may be missing; if present it is once, few, many or a size class.

J gene,clone size,V gene,D gene,CDR3 DNA,CDR3 protein
TRBJ2-7,few,TRBV12-3/TRBV12-4,NA,TGTGCCAGCAACCGCGGCGGGCCACCGTACGAGCAGTACTTC,CASNRGGPPYEQYF
TRBJ2-1,few,TRBV29-1,NA,TGCAGCGTTGAAGATGGAGTGAGGGGGACGCAGTTCTTC,CSVEDGVRGTQFF
TRBJ2-1,NA,TRBV9,TRBD1,TGTGCCAGCAGCACAGGACAGGGGGCCGGCGATGAGCAGTTCTTC,CASSTGQGAGDEQFF
TRBJ2-5,many,TRBV20-1,TRBD2,TGCAGTGCTAGAGATGAGCGGGGCCGGACCCAGTACTTC,CSARDERGRTQYF
TRBJ2-3,NA,TRBV6-1,TRBD1,TGTGCCAGCAGCCGGGGACAGTTCGCTAGCACAGATACGCAGTATTTT,CASSRGQFASTDTQYF
TRBJ1-1,few,TRBV6-1,NA,TGTGCCAGCATCAACTGGGGGGGAGAGGGTGAAGCTTTCTTT,CASINWGGEGEAFF
TRBJ2-3,many,TRBV11-1,NA,TGTGCCAGCAGCTTTGTCTCATCGTCAGATACGCAGTATTTT,CASSFVSSSDTQYF
TRBJ2-3,NA,TRBV27,TRBD2,TGTGCCAGCAGTTTAATCCCCCCCGGGCGGGGGGCCTTCACAGATACGCAGTATTTT,CASSLIPPGRGAFTDTQYF
TRBJ2-1,few,TRBV29-1,TRBD1,TGCAGCGTGTACAAGGACAGGGGGCAGGTTGAGCAGTTCTTC,CSVYKDRGQVEQFF
TRBJ2-2,many,TRBV9,TRBD1,TGTGCCAGCAGCGTAAGCGGTGTCAGGGGGCTGTGGACCGGGGAGCTGTTTTTT,CASSVSGVRGLWTGELFF
TRBJ2-7,few,TRBV6-2/TRBV6-3,TRBD2,TGTGCCAGCAGTCTCCGAAGACTAGCGGTCAACTTCTACGAGCAGTACTTC,CASSLRRLAVNFYEQYF
TRBJ2-2,few,TRBV12-3/TRBV12-4,NA,TGTGCCAGCAGTTTTGGTTTATTCGAGAACACCGGGGAGCTGTTTTTT,CASSFGLFENTGELFF
TRBJ2-5,NA,TRBV4-3,TRBD1,TGCGCCAGCAGCCCAGGACAGGTACCCCAAGAGACCCAGTACTTC,CASSPGQVPQETQYF
TRBJ2-1,NA,TRBV12-3/TRBV12-4,NA,TGTGCCAGCAGTTTAGGTGGCGGGTTTTTGGGAAGGTACAATGAGCAGTTCTTC,CASSLGGGFLGRYNEQFF
TRBJ2-3,NA,TRBV28,NA,TGTGCCAGCAGTTTATACGGAACAGATACGCAGTATTTT,CASSLYGTDTQYF
TRBJ2-3,NA,TRBV29-1,NA,TGCAGCGGGGAGCAGGGGAGCACAGATACGCAGTATTTT,CSGEQGSTDTQYF
TRBJ2-7,once,TRBV11-2,NA,TGTGCCAGCAGCTTAGAAGCTAGTTTCCACGAGCAGTACTTC,CASSLEASFHEQYF
TRBJ1-4,NA,TRBV20-1,NA,TGCAGTGCTAGAGGGGCTCTTGGCTACCCTAATGAAAAACTGTTTTTT,CSARGALGYPNEKLFF
TRBJ2-1,many,TRBV5-1,NA,TGCGCCAGCAGCTTCTCGGGCGATAATGCGGAGCAGTTCTTC,CASSFSGDNAEQFF
TRBJ1-5,NA,TRBV20-1,NA,TGCAGTGCTAGATCCGGGACACTTAATAGCAATCAGCCCCAGCATTTT,CSARSGTLNSNQPQHF
TRBJ2-5,NA,TRBV11-2,TRBD2,TGTGCCAGCAGCTTAGATGAAGCTAGCGGGGGGATGGAGACCCAGTACTTC,CASSLDEASGGMETQYF
TRBJ2-1,few,TRBV20-1,NA,TGCAGTGCTAGAGCGGGACGCCGGCCCGCTAATGAGCAGTTCTTC,CSARAGRRPANEQFF
TRBJ1-3,NA,TRBV30,NA,TGTGCCACACAGGGTGGTGGAAACACCATATATTTT,CATQGGGNTIYF